This T cell receptor beta chain was sequenced in a study of T cells in Graves' hyperthyroidism and ophthalmopathy. Stable Graves' hyperthyroidism denoted no ophthalmopathy progression over 18 months. Hyperthyroidism, newly diagnosed and lasting under 2 months, affected patients aged 18 to 65. CDR3 length: 14 residues. CDR1 and CDR2 (germline): MDHEN, SYDVKM. The ends were cut back, 4 bases at V and 3 bases at J, with 13 bases in the middle. RNA transcripts gave rise to amplified TCR beta CDR3 regions. Primed by the HTBI set, a first-round RT-PCR was run on the TCR CDR3. One entry per CDR3 protein, called by TCRdb with MiXCR from the multiplex PCR reads. The sample has more than 450,000 distinct CDR3 sequences; around 15% are singletons. In its sample, this clonotype was seen many times.

The TCR sequence derives from a woman aged 40 to 49 with Graves' hyperthyroidism. This sequence joins TRBV28 and TRBJ2-7, with D possibly TRBD1 on 6 matching bases. Sequencing was carried out using blood. CDR3 nucleotide sequence: TGTGCCAGCAGTTCCGGGACACCCCTCTACGAGCAGTACTTC. It yields the protein CASSSGTPLYEQYF.